Following are 32 T cell receptor beta chains from one sample sequenced in a study of cytomegalovirus exposure and HLA in healthy donors. The PCR used 60 Vbeta and 13 Jbeta primers. Clones were sequenced by immunoSEQ multiplex PCR, and TCRdb holds only the in-frame ones, with some missing. The table has under 250,000 clones, around 73% seen once. Sequenced sample: PBMCs. These receptors all come from a male donor in good health and CMV-seronegative.

The table lists this clone with a few counts. V is TRBV5-1 and J is TRBJ1-1; 7 bases are shared with TRBD1. This CDR3 region has 14 residues. Germline V lookup: CDR1 SGHRS, CDR2 YFSETQ. The V segment lost 3 bases and the J segment 6 bases; nucleotides outside the gene matches: 8. The CDR3 coding sequence is TGCGCCAGCAGCTATACGGGACAGCCTTCTGAAGCTTTCTTT. Its protein product is CASSYTGQPSEAFF. Together with reference TRBV5-1 and TRBJ1-1, the CDR3 gives the full variable domain: KAGVTQTPRYLIKTRGQQVTLSCSPISGHRSVSWYQQTPGQGLQFLFEYFSETQRNKGNFPGRFSGRQFSNSRSEMNVSTLELGDSALYLCASSYTGQPSEAFFGQGTRLTVV.

The CDR3 DNA reads TGTGCCAGTACCGTGGCGGGGTTGGGCAATCAGCCCCAGCATTTT. It encodes CASTVAGLGNQPQHF. The rearrangement uses TRBV19 and TRBJ1-5; D uncertain. The germline V gene encodes CDR1 LNHDA and CDR2 SQIVND (reference sequence). The CDR3 extends over 15 amino acids. Trimming removed 7 bases at V and 2 bases at J, with 15 bases between.

In its sample, this clone was seen a few times. The chain recombines TRBV5-4 with TRBJ1-1; D remains unclear. Germline values: CDR1 SGHNT, CDR2 YYREEE (reference sequence). The CDR3 totals 13 residues. The V gene lost 4 bases and the J gene lost 2 bases, with 9 bases spanning the gap. The CDR3, as DNA: TGTGCCAGCAGCATCGGGGATAACACTGAAGCTTTCTTT. It translates to CASSIGDNTEAFF.

The V gene is TRBV6-1, the J gene TRBJ2-7; TRBD1 aligns across 8 bases. Per germline, CDR1 MNHNS and CDR2 SASEGT. The CDR3 has 15 residues. V was clipped by 0 bases and J by 3 bases; unmatched bases: 4. CDR3 in amino acids: CASSEARDRYYEQYF. The CDR3 DNA is TGTGCCAGCAGTGAAGCGAGGGACAGGTACTACGAGCAGTACTTC.

V gene TRBV10-1 combines with J gene TRBJ1-5; D not certain. There are 13 residues in the CDR3. CDR1 is WNHNN and CDR2 is SYGVQD in the germline V gene (reference sequence). V shed 9 bases and J shed 0 bases, with 9 bases lying between them. The CDR3 loop is CASSVDSNQPQHF. The CDR3 bases are TGCGCCAGTAGCGTAGATAGCAATCAGCCCCAGCATTTT.

The gene calls are TRBV7-9 and TRBJ2-2, with 11 positions matching TRBD2. CDR3 size: 18 residues. The J segment lost 1 base and the V segment lost 4 bases, leaving 8 bases of the junction unmatched. The V gene's germline CDR1 is SEHNR and CDR2 FQNEAQ (reference sequence). The CDR3 is CASSSGALAGGNTGELFF. CDR3 in DNA: TGTGCCAGCAGCTCCGGGGCTCTAGCGGGAGGGAACACCGGGGAGCTGTTTTTT.

On this clone itself: A much bigger clone sits one base away, suggesting this may be a read error. This chain uses TRBV6-1 with TRBJ2-3; 16 nucleotides agree with TRBD2. The CDR3 spans 15 residues. The trim removed 6 bases at V and 4 bases at J, leaving 1 base unmatched. Germline V gives CDR1 MNHNS, CDR2 SASEGT. The CDR3 coding sequence is TGTGCCAGCAGGGGACTAGCGGGAGGGCCAGATACGCAGTATTTT. It yields the protein CASRGLAGGPDTQYF.

The gene calls are TRBV7-9 and TRBJ1-1; D not resolved. CDR1 is SEHNR, CDR2 FQNEAQ, per germline (reference sequence). V was shortened by 1 base and J by 6 bases, with 9 bases between the two germline ends. The CDR3 runs to 13 residues. The CDR3 is CASSLVVRAEAFF. The CDR3 coding sequence is TGTGCCAGCAGCTTAGTGGTTCGCGCTGAAGCTTTCTTT.

This clone was observed a handful of times. V is TRBV19 and J is TRBJ2-4; TRBD2 agrees at 10 bases. Germline V lookup: CDR1 LNHDA, CDR2 SQIVND (reference sequence). J gave up 1 base and V 3 bases, and 12 bases lay outside the gene matches. The CDR3 runs to 19 residues. The CDR3 region has the DNA TGTGCCAGTAGTATTCTAGTCCGAACTAGCGGGATGGCCAAAAACATTCAGTACTTC. Translation: CASSILVRTSGMAKNIQYF.

The rearrangement joins TRBV4-1 to TRBJ1-1, with D perhaps TRBD1 (6 bases). Germline V gene data show CDR1 as MGHRA and CDR2 as YSYEKL. The germline V and J ends were trimmed by 8 bases and 5 bases, with 18 bases remaining between them. This CDR3 is 14 amino acids long. The CDR3 region has the DNA TGCGCCAGCGGCTTAGAAGGGGGAAGGACTGAAGCTTTCTTT. Translated, it gives CASGLEGGRTEAFF.

This sequence joins TRBV28 and TRBJ1-1, with 10 bases aligning to TRBD1. Trimming cost V 6 bases and J 1 base; bases outside gene matches: 14. The CDR3 is made up of 18 amino acids. Germline V gene data show CDR1 as MDHEN and CDR2 as SYDVKM. CDR3: CASRTVRDRGTWNTEAFF. The CDR3 nucleotides read TGTGCCAGCAGAACTGTCCGGGACAGGGGCACCTGGAACACTGAAGCTTTCTTT.

The chain has TRBV7-9 and TRBJ1-4; tentatively, D is TRBD1 (6 bases). Germline V gene data show CDR1 as SEHNR and CDR2 as FQNEAQ (reference sequence). The V end lost 5 bases, the J end lost 4 bases, and 14 bases lay between the germline ends. CDR3 length equals 15 residues. CDR3 region: CASSPMTGGNEKLFF. The DNA for the CDR3 is TGTGCCAGCAGCCCGATGACAGGTGGTAATGAAAAACTGTTTTTT.

V is TRBV5-1 and J is TRBJ2-7; 14 positions agree with TRBD2. In germline, CDR1 is SGHRS, CDR2 YFSETQ. This CDR3 is 18 amino acids long. V lost 0 bases, J lost 5 bases, and 10 bases stayed unmatched. The CDR3 DNA reads as TGCGCCAGCAGCTTGGAGACTAGCGGGAGGGCCGGTTTAAACGAGCAGTACTTC. Amino acids: CASSLETSGRAGLNEQYF.

This clone has a handful of counts. V is TRBV28 and J is TRBJ1-6; weak D call: TRBD1 (5 bases). CDR1 is MDHEN, CDR2 SYDVKM, per germline. V lost 3 bases and J 0 bases, leaving 6 bases between the germline ends. The CDR3 length is 15 residues. The CDR3 spells CASSLGGSYNSPLHF. The CDR3 nucleotides are TGTGCCAGCAGTTTGGGGGGCTCCTATAATTCACCCCTCCACTTT.

About this clone itself: Compared with germline, one end of the junction differs, possibly owing to a read error. The rearrangement uses TRBV7-9 and TRBJ1-4; 8 bases fit TRBD1. From germline, CDR1 is SEHNR and CDR2 FQNEAQ (reference sequence). CDR3 length: 16 residues. In nucleotides, the CDR3 is TGTTCCAGCAGCTTAGCGGGACAGGCAACTAATGAAAAACTGTTTTTT. The encoded protein is CSSSLAGQATNEKLFF.

The V call is TRBV28, the J call TRBJ2-7; possibly TRBD1 for D (6 bases). Trimming took off 7 bases at V and 2 bases at J, with 15 bases between the two ends. CDR1 and CDR2 from the germline V gene are MDHEN and SYDVKM. CDR3 length: 14 amino acids. The CDR3 loop is CASTLQGVPYEQYF. The CDR3 region has the DNA TGTGCCAGCACACTACAGGGAGTCCCCTACGAGCAGTACTTC.

V usage is TRBV4-2 and J usage is TRBJ2-7; 14 nucleotides match TRBD2. This CDR3 region has 17 residues. Trimming took 4 bases from V and 7 from J; bases not matched to a gene: 12. The germline V gene encodes CDR1 LGHNA and CDR2 YNFKEQ. The CDR3 reads CASSPRLAGGPVVEQYF. The CDR3 DNA follows: TGTGCCAGCAGCCCTAGACTAGCGGGAGGGCCCGTGGTGGAGCAGTACTTC.

The V gene is TRBV30, the J gene TRBJ2-7; 11 bases match TRBD2. Germline CDR1 reads GTSNPN; CDR2 reads SVGIG (reference sequence). This CDR3 has 14 residues. With V trimmed by 2 bases and J by 6 bases, 6 bases remained unmatched. The CDR3 spells CAWSTGTSGIEQYF. For the CDR3, the DNA is TGTGCCTGGAGTACCGGGACTAGCGGAATCGAGCAGTACTTC. The entire variable domain, with the rest obtained from reference TRBV30 and TRBJ2-7, is as follows: SQTIHQWPATLVQPVGSPLSLECTVEGTSNPNLYWYRQAAGRGLQLLFYSVGIGQISSEVPQNLSASRPQDRQFILSSKKLLLSDSGFYLCAWSTGTSGIEQYFGPGTRLTVT.

This clone was seen more than once but under ten times. The gene calls are TRBV9 and TRBJ2-1; 8 bases map to TRBD2. Germline CDR1 is SGDLS and CDR2 is YYNGEE. V was pared by 2 bases and J by 6 bases, with 4 bases of the junction left unmatched. This CDR3 is built from 14 residues. The CDR3 DNA follows: TGTGCCAGCAGCGTGGGACTAGGCGGCAATGAGCAGTTCTTC. Translation: CASSVGLGGNEQFF.

This chain joins TRBV19 and TRBJ1-5; D is unclear. The germline CDR1 and CDR2 sequences are LNHDA and SQIVND (reference sequence). CDR3 length equals 15 residues. Trimming stripped 7 bases from V and 3 bases from J, with 16 bases between. CDR3 in DNA: TGTGCCAGTACCACGGTTCCGGTCCTCAATCAGCCCCAGCATTTT. Translating gives CASTTVPVLNQPQHF.

The chain couples TRBV23-1 to TRBJ1-2, with D uncertain. TRBV23-1 is identified as an open reading frame with a role that is uncertain. This CDR3 is built from 17 residues. V lost 0 bases to trimming and J lost 5 bases, with 19 bases between them. This chain's CDR3 is CASSQSTARASGYGYTF. CDR3 sequence (DNA): TGCGCCAGCAGTCAATCGACCGCCCGGGCCTCGGGATATGGCTACACCTTC.

The V and J genes are TRBV7-3 and TRBJ2-1; 8 nucleotides match TRBD1. This CDR3 spans 17 amino acids. Germline V gene sequence: CDR1 SGHTA, CDR2 FQGTGA. V lost 2 bases to trimming and J lost 9 bases; unmatched junction nucleotides: 15. The CDR3 here is CASSLPRDRTSLGEQFF. The CDR3 DNA reads TGTGCCAGCAGCTTACCAAGGGACAGGACCTCCTTGGGTGAGCAGTTCTTC.

This chain uses TRBV5-1 with TRBJ2-5; 13 nucleotides align to TRBD2. With V trimmed by 4 bases and J by 4 bases, 16 bases remained unmatched. The CDR3 is 19 amino acids. The V gene's germline CDR1 is SGHRS and CDR2 YFSETQ. The CDR3 sequence is CASSPKTSGRAVVGETQYF. CDR3 DNA sequence: TGCGCCAGCAGCCCGAAAACTAGCGGGAGGGCCGTAGTTGGAGAGACCCAGTACTTC.

The CDR3 DNA reads as TGTGCCAGCAGTGAAGCCCCAGGGGCTGAGAGAATTAATGAAAAACTGTTTTTT. Its translation is CASSEAPGAERINEKLFF. This sequence joins TRBV2 and TRBJ1-4; a possible D gene is TRBD1 (6 bases). CDR1 is SNHLY and CDR2 is FYNNEI in the germline V gene. The CDR3 is 18 residues long. The V end lost 0 bases, the J end lost 4 bases, and 18 bases lay between the germline ends.

The chain recombines TRBV6-6 with TRBJ2-7, with D perhaps TRBD1 (5 bases). CDR1 is MNHNY, CDR2 SVGAGI, per germline (reference sequence). V was pared by 8 bases and J by 4 bases, with 6 bases between. The CDR3 sequence is 10 residues long. The CDR3 protein is CASQGYEQYF. CDR3 bases: TGTGCCAGCCAGGGATACGAGCAGTACTTC.

The chain has TRBV10-1 and TRBJ2-2; 7 positions match TRBD2. This CDR3 comprises 14 residues. The germline V gene encodes CDR1 WNHNN and CDR2 SYGVQD (reference sequence). V shed 4 bases, J shed 6 bases, and the junction held 5 bases outside the gene matches. DNA for the CDR3: TGCGCCAGCAGTGTATCGGGGAGGGCCGGGGAGCTGTTTTTT. Its protein is CASSVSGRAGELFF.

The chain recombines TRBV7-3 with TRBJ2-3, with D perhaps TRBD1 (6 bases). Germline CDR1 is SGHTA and CDR2 is FQGTGA. The CDR3 loop spans 15 amino acids. Trimming removed 5 bases at V and 0 bases at J, with 12 bases between. The CDR3 DNA is TGTGCCAGCAGCCAGGGACATACTAGCACAGATACGCAGTATTTT. This codes for CASSQGHTSTDTQYF.

V and J are TRBV4-1 and TRBJ2-3; 8 bases are shared with TRBD1. The germline gives CDR1 MGHRA, CDR2 YSYEKL. This CDR3 comprises 16 residues. V was clipped by 0 bases and J by 4 bases; unmatched bases: 6. The CDR3: CASSQDGPGGADTQYF. Here the CDR3 DNA reads TGCGCCAGCAGCCAAGATGGGCCAGGGGGCGCAGATACGCAGTATTTT.

This clone was recorded only once. The rearrangement uses TRBV7-8 and TRBJ2-7, with 9 bases identical to TRBD1. Germline trimming cut 4 bases from V and 7 bases from J; bases unmatched to any gene: 5. The CDR3 is 13 residues long. CDR1 is SGHVS and CDR2 is FQNEAQ in the germline V gene. The CDR3 bases are TGTGCCAGCAGCTGGGACAGGGCGGGGGAGCAGTACTTC. Translated: CASSWDRAGEQYF.

The chain has TRBV19 and TRBJ2-1; 11 nucleotides agree with TRBD2. Trimming at V came to 4 bases and at J to 4 bases, leaving 9 bases not matched to a gene. The CDR3 is 17 residues long. CDR1 is LNHDA and CDR2 is SQIVND in the germline V gene (reference sequence). The CDR3: CASSTRQTSGVYNEQFF. Here the CDR3 DNA reads TGTGCCAGTAGTACCAGACAGACTAGCGGGGTTTACAATGAGCAGTTCTTC. The whole variable domain, remainder taken from reference TRBV19 and TRBJ2-1, is DGGITQSPKYLFRKEGQNVTLSCEQNLNHDAMYWYRQDPGQGLRLIYYSQIVNDFQKGDIAEGYSVSREKKESFPLTVTSAQKNPTAFYLCASSTRQTSGVYNEQFFGPGTRLTVL.

The chain couples TRBV5-1 to TRBJ2-7; tentative D call: TRBD2 (5 bases). Germline CDR1 and CDR2: SGHRS and YFSETQ. This CDR3 is 13 amino acids long. Trimming took off 2 bases at V and 4 bases at J, with 10 bases between the two ends. The CDR3 loop is CASSFLGSYEQYF. CDR3 in DNA: TGCGCCAGCAGCTTTCTAGGGAGTTACGAGCAGTACTTC.

This sequence joins TRBV6-5 and TRBJ1-4; 7 nucleotides match TRBD1. V dropped 7 bases and J dropped 10; count of bases not matched to a gene: 9. Germline CDR1 MNHEY, CDR2 SVGAGI. The CDR3 loop spans 13 amino acids. The CDR3 sequence is CASTQTGLGKLFF. CDR3 nucleotides: TGTGCCAGCACCCAGACAGGGTTGGGAAAACTGTTTTTT.